Sequencing of this TCR beta chain was carried out in a study of a mutant IDH1 vaccine in newly diagnosed glioma. Study at large: Vaccination followed radiotherapy alone by 4-6 weeks, or accompanied temozolomide cycles.

Specified time point: week 11, during vaccination. The vaccine gave 300 ug of a 20-mer mutant IDH1 peptide subcutaneously per dose. In every donor, the tumor was a new WHO grade 3 or 4 IDH1-mutant, ATRX-lost astrocytoma. Libraries were prepared by immunoSEQ multiplex PCR; TCRdb keeps only in-frame clonotypes and omits some of them. The sample includes about 62,000 clones, about nine tenths of them seen just once. The germline gives CDR1 DFQATT, CDR2 SNEGSKA (reference sequence). The J segment lost 6 bases and the V segment lost 5 bases, leaving 0 bases of the junction unmatched. The CDR3 totals 10 residues. Comments on this clone: Its antigen is unknown.

The chain has TRBV20-1 and TRBJ2-7, with 8 bases matching TRBD1. The receptor was derived from a man aged 35 to 55 with glioma. The sequencing here drew on PBMCs, taken from a glioma patient whose treatment included an IDH1 peptide vaccine. The CDR3 sequence is CSADRGEQYF. CDR3 nucleotide sequence: TGCAGTGCTGACAGGGGCGAGCAGTACTTC.